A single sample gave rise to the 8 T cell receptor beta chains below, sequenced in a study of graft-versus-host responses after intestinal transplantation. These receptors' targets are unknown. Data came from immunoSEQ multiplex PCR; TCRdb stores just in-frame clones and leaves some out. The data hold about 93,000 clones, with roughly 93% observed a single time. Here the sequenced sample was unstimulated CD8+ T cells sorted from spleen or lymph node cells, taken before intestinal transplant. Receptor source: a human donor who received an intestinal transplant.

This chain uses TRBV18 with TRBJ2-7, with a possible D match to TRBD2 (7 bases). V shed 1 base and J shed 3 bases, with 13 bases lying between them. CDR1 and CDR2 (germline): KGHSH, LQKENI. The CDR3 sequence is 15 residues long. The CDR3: CASSPQPGGGYEQYF. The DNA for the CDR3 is TGTGCCAGCTCACCACAGCCGGGGGGCGGCTACGAGCAGTACTTC.

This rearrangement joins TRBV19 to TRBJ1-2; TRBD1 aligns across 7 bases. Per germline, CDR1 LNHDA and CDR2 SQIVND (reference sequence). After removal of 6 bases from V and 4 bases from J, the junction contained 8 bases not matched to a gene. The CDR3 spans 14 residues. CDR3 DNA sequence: TGTGCCAGTAGGGGAGCCGGGACAGTCTATGGCTACACCTTC. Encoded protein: CASRGAGTVYGYTF.

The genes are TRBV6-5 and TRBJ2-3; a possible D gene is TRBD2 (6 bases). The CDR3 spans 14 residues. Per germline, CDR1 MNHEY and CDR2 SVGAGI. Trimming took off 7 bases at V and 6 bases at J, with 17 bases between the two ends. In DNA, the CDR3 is TGTGCCAGCATTCTCTCAGCGGGCTCGGATACGCAGTATTTT. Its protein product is CASILSAGSDTQYF.

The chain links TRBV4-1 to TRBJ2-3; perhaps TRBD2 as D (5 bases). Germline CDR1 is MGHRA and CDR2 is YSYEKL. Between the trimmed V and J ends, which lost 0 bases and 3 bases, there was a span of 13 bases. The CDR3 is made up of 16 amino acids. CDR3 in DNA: TGCGCCAGCAGCCAAGACTCTGGCGGGCCGACAGATACGCAGTATTTT. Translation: CASSQDSGGPTDTQYF.

The CDR3 DNA is TGTGCCAGCAGCTTAATATCCGGCCAAGAGACCCAGTACTTC. This sequence encodes CASSLISGQETQYF. The chain uses TRBV7-9 and TRBJ2-5; no clear D gene. From germline, CDR1 is SEHNR and CDR2 FQNEAQ (reference sequence). V lost 2 bases to trimming and J lost 1 base, with 8 bases between them. The CDR3 length is 14 residues.

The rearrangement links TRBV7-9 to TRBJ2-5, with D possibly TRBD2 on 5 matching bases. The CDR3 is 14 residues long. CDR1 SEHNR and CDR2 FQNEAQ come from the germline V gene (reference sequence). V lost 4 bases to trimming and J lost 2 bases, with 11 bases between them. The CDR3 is CASSSDWRQETQYF. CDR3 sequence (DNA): TGTGCCAGCAGCTCGGACTGGAGACAAGAGACCCAGTACTTC.

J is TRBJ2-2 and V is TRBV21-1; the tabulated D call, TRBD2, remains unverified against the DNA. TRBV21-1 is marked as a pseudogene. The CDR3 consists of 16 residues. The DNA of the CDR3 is TGTGCCAGCAGCAAAGGAACTAGCGGGGAGGGCGGGGAGCTGTTTTTT. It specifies CASSKGTSGEGGELFF.

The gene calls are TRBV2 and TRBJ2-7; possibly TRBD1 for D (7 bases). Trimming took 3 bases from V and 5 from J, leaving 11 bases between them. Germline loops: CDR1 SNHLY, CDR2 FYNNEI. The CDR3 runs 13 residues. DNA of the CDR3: TGTGCCAGCAGTGACAGGGGGGCCCACGAGCAGTACTTC. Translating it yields CASSDRGAHEQYF.